This T cell receptor (beta chain) came from a study of blood T cell repertoires in COVID-19. The overall study: Some COVID-19 samples were acute and others convalescent; all came from the United States, Italy and Spain. In each case, the material was cDNA or gDNA derived from T cells, B-cell-depleted T cells, or PBMCs.

In the source study's methods: By means of reference gene primer amplification, nucleated cell counts were estimated. Profiling relied on immunoSEQ multiplex PCR, and the TCRdb table lists in-frame clones only, not all of them. The V and J calls and clone size are taken from that table; D and trimming were inferred from the DNA. The data show under 170,000 clones, about nine tenths seen once. In its sample, this clone was seen once. V was trimmed by 5 bases and J by 3 bases, leaving 7 bases between them. The CDR3 covers 12 residues. The receptor was derived from a woman aged 55-69 years with active or convalescent COVID-19. Sequencing input: peripheral blood. This sequence joins TRBV12-3 or TRBV12-4 and TRBJ1-1; D is unclear. The CDR3 DNA is TGTGCCAGCAGTCCCCAGGACACTGAAGCTTTCTTT. The encoded protein is CASSPQDTEAFF.